The clone carrying this TCR beta chain was picked up many times. This specimen belongs to a study of CD8+CD57+ T cells in acquired aplastic anemia. The wider study: For CD4+ cells, healthy donors had an average of roughly 11 million reads.

This CDR3 comprises 14 residues. Trimming cost V 6 bases and J 2 bases; bases outside gene matches: 6. Germline-derived CDR1 and CDR2 are MNHNS and SASEGT. Genomic DNA, serving as template, underwent TCR beta VDJ and CDR3 profiling. TCRdb fed the reads into MiXCR, producing one record per CDR3 protein. The table records around 140,000 distinct CDR3 sequences, around two fifths of them present only once. The clonotype originates from a human donor in good health, serving as a control. The sample taken for sequencing was sorted CD4+, CD8+, or CD8+CD57+ T cells (not recorded which) from PBMCs. J is TRBJ2-7 and V is TRBV6-1, with 8 bases matching TRBD1. The DNA of the CDR3 is TGTGCCAGCAGGACAGGGGCCGGCACCTACGAGCAGTACTTC. Translating it yields CASRTGAGTYEQYF.